Shown below are 8 T cell receptor beta chains from a single sample sequenced in a study of prognosis after radiotherapy for stage I lung cancer. Two rounds of multiplex PCR amplified TCR beta CDR3 from genomic DNA. Every TRBV and TRBJ gene had its own specific primer in first-round PCR. In TCRdb, the multiplex PCR reads were re-called with MiXCR into one record per CDR3 protein. Of about 22,000 distinct CDR3 sequences listed, roughly 40% are singletons. The input for sequencing was PBMCs, taken before or after stereotactic body radiation therapy (not recorded which). The source is a donor over 45 with non-small cell lung cancer.

This clonotype was recorded many times. The V and J genes are TRBV19 and TRBJ2-7, with D tentatively TRBD1 or TRBD2 (5 bases each). Looked up from germline, CDR1 is LNHDA and CDR2 is SQIVND (reference sequence). This CDR3 spans 10 amino acids. Trimming left V 5 bases short and J 6 bases short, with 5 bases between. The CDR3 bases are TGTGCCAGTAGTGGGACCGAGCAGTACTTC. It yields the protein CASSGTEQYF.

This clonotype showed up many times. V and J are TRBV28 and TRBJ2-7; possible D gene TRBD2, 6 bases. The germline V and J ends were trimmed by 5 bases and 1 base, with 18 bases remaining between them. The CDR3 has 16 amino acids. CDR1 and CDR2 from the germline V gene are MDHEN and SYDVKM. The CDR3 loop reads CASSAPRSGRSYEQYF. CDR3 bases: TGTGCCAGCAGTGCTCCTAGGTCAGGGAGGTCCTACGAGCAGTACTTC.

This clonotype was seen repeatedly, ten times or more. This chain connects TRBV4-1 to TRBJ2-3; 8 nucleotides line up with TRBD1. This CDR3 comprises 19 residues. Germline lookup yields CDR1 MGHRA and CDR2 YSYEKL. The V and J ends lost 1 base and 0 bases, in that order; junction bases with no gene match: 12. CDR3 sequence reads: CASSQGGQESSSSTDTQYF. The CDR3 DNA sequence: TGCGCCAGCAGCCAAGGGGGACAGGAATCCTCCTCCAGCACAGATACGCAGTATTTT.

The J gene is TRBJ1-1, the V gene TRBV5-1; 10 nucleotides align to TRBD1. The CDR3 is 15 residues long. Germline V gene lookup returns CDR1 SGHRS and CDR2 YFSETQ. V was pared by 3 bases and J by 4 bases, with 6 bases of the junction left unmatched. The DNA of the CDR3 is TGCGCCAGCAGCTACAGGACAGGGGGGAGCACTGAAGCTTTCTTT. Its protein is CASSYRTGGSTEAFF.

This clonotype was seen repeatedly, ten times or more. The chain couples TRBV6-4 to TRBJ2-3; D unresolved. The V end lost 4 bases, the J end lost 1 base, and 6 bases lay between the germline ends. The CDR3 has 13 residues. Germline lookup yields CDR1 MRHNA and CDR2 SNTAGT. The DNA for the CDR3 is TGTGCCAGCAGTGTTAGTGGCACAGATACGCAGTATTTT. This encodes CASSVSGTDTQYF.

The chain employs TRBV6-1 and TRBJ1-5; the match to TRBD1 covers 11 bases. The CDR3 consists of 16 residues. Losses at the gene ends were 4 bases for V and 9 bases for J; bases not matched to a gene: 11. Per the germline V gene, CDR1 is MNHNS and CDR2 is SASEGT. CDR3 protein: CASSGTGQGVRMPQHF. The DNA of the CDR3 is TGTGCCAGCAGTGGAACGGGACAGGGGGTCAGGATGCCCCAGCATTTT.

This clonotype was seen ten or more times. This chain joins TRBV29-1 and TRBJ2-7; possible D gene TRBD2, 5 bases. V gave up 4 bases and J gave up 4 bases, with 23 bases separating them. Germline CDR1 is SQVTM and CDR2 is ANQGSEA. CDR3 length equals 16 residues. The CDR3: CSVATPGEQPGYEQYF. As DNA, the CDR3 is TGCAGCGTTGCCACCCCCGGGGAGCAGCCCGGTTACGAGCAGTACTTC.

This clonotype was counted at least ten times. The J gene is TRBJ2-1, the V gene TRBV19, with 10 positions matching TRBD2. CDR1 is LNHDA, CDR2 SQIVND, per germline (reference sequence). The CDR3 extends over 16 amino acids. Trimming removed 6 bases from V and 2 bases from J; junction bases left unmatched: 7. CDR3 region: CASSGGGTSAYNEQFF. The CDR3 DNA reads TGTGCCAGTAGCGGGGGGGGGACTAGCGCCTACAATGAGCAGTTCTTC.